Presented here are 17 T cell receptor beta chains from one specimen sequenced in a study of T cell responses to AZD1222 COVID-19 vaccine. Sequenced by immunoSEQ multiplex PCR; TCRdb stores in-frame clones only, minus some. The sample shows about 60,000 clones, about 85% of them seen only once. The input for sequencing was peripheral blood, taken on day 0 of AZD1222 vaccination. The receptors were sampled from an adult in good health.

The chain uses TRBV19 and TRBJ1-2; D might be TRBD1 (6 bases). Germline CDR1 LNHDA, CDR2 SQIVND (reference sequence). V lost 5 bases to trimming and J lost 4 bases, with 14 bases between them. The CDR3 is 14 amino acids. DNA of the CDR3: TGTGCCAGTAGTCCCCTCGACAGGAGCTATGGCTACACCTTC. It translates to CASSPLDRSYGYTF.

CDR3 nucleotide sequence: TGCGCCAGCAGCATGGACAGAGCTAACTATGGCTACACCTTC. Translated: CASSMDRANYGYTF. The chain uses TRBV5-1 and TRBJ1-2; D is possibly TRBD1 (6 bases). The CDR3 has 14 residues. In germline, CDR1 is SGHRS, CDR2 YFSETQ. The ends were cut back, 4 bases at V and 0 bases at J, with 10 bases in the middle.

The chain has TRBV30 and TRBJ1-3, with D possibly matching TRBD1 (6 bases). Trimming stripped 0 bases from V and 4 bases from J, with 16 bases between. The CDR3 runs to 16 residues. Germline V lookup: CDR1 GTSNPN, CDR2 SVGIG (reference sequence). CDR3 nucleotide sequence: TGTGCCTGGAGTGTAGGATCGGGGGCGGGAGGAAACACCATATATTTT. Its translation: CAWSVGSGAGGNTIYF.

This chain uses TRBV5-1 with TRBJ1-5; the match to TRBD1 covers 8 bases. This CDR3 contains 17 residues. Germline V gene lookup returns CDR1 SGHRS and CDR2 YFSETQ. V lost 4 bases and J lost 1; bases outside the gene matches: 10. The CDR3 sequence: CASSPGTGGPSNQPQHF. In DNA form, the CDR3 reads TGCGCCAGCAGCCCCGGGACAGGAGGACCGAGCAATCAGCCCCAGCATTTT.

The chain uses TRBV29-1 and TRBJ1-2; possible D gene TRBD1, 6 bases. Germline V lookup: CDR1 SQVTM, CDR2 ANQGSEA. V was shortened by 7 bases and J by 3 bases, with 15 bases between the two germline ends. The CDR3 length is 13 residues. This CDR3 reads CSAGGQLDYGYTF. As DNA, the CDR3 is TGCAGCGCCGGGGGGCAGTTAGACTATGGCTACACCTTC.

A single count supports this clone. The chain is built from TRBV29-1 and TRBJ1-1; 7 positions match TRBD1. There are 13 residues in the CDR3. Unmatched junction bases numbered 7, after V lost 7 bases and J lost 2 bases. The germline CDR1 and CDR2 sequences are SQVTM and ANQGSEA. DNA of the CDR3: TGCAGCGCAGCCCAGGGGGGAAACACTGAAGCTTTCTTT. Amino acid sequence: CSAAQGGNTEAFF.

The rearrangement links TRBV9 to TRBJ1-2; TRBD1 is a possible D gene (5 bases). The V end lost 0 bases, the J end lost 4 bases, and 10 bases lay between the germline ends. Germline V gene lookup returns CDR1 SGDLS and CDR2 YYNGEE. This CDR3 is built from 14 residues. CDR3: CASSVGGKGYGYTF. The CDR3 nucleotides are TGTGCCAGCAGCGTAGGGGGCAAAGGCTATGGCTACACCTTC.

The count of this clone is one. This rearrangement joins TRBV24-1 to TRBJ2-3, with TRBD1 as a possible D gene (6 bases). Trimming removed 4 bases from V and 3 bases from J, with 16 bases in between. CDR3 length: 16 amino acids. Germline V gene data show CDR1 as KGHDR and CDR2 as SFDVKD. The CDR3 DNA is TGTGCCACCAGTGACGCCAGGGGAGTTGGAACAGATACGCAGTATTTT. This gives the protein CATSDARGVGTDTQYF.

The J gene is TRBJ2-2, the V gene TRBV13, with D perhaps TRBD1 (6 bases). V lost 5 bases to trimming and J lost 3 bases, with 13 bases between them. The CDR3 totals 15 residues. CDR1 is PRHDT and CDR2 is FYEKMQ in the germline V gene (reference sequence). This CDR3 reads CASSREGGYTGELFF. CDR3 sequence (DNA): TGTGCCAGCAGCCGTGAAGGGGGATACACCGGGGAGCTGTTTTTT.

The rearrangement uses TRBV7-2 and TRBJ1-2; tentative D call: TRBD1 (5 bases). Germline CDR1 SGHTA, CDR2 FQGNSA. Trimming took off 5 bases at V and 4 bases at J, with 14 bases between the two ends. The CDR3 is 14 amino acids. The CDR3 reads CASSGRGRIYGYTF. The CDR3, as DNA: TGTGCCAGCAGCGGTAGGGGAAGGATCTATGGCTACACCTTC.

The chain couples TRBV6-5 to TRBJ1-1, with D hard to call. CDR1 and CDR2 from the germline V gene are MNHEY and SVGAGI. This CDR3 has 12 amino acids. V was pared by 6 bases and J by 7 bases, with 12 bases between. The CDR3 loop is CASRALLGEAFF. The CDR3 nucleotides are TGTGCCAGCAGGGCCCTTTTAGGTGAAGCTTTCTTT.

The chain carries TRBV5-1 and TRBJ2-2; possibly TRBD1 for D (5 bases). The germline V gene encodes CDR1 SGHRS and CDR2 YFSETQ. The CDR3 loop spans 14 amino acids. Trimming removed 0 bases from V and 6 bases from J, with 9 bases in between. CDR3 sequence (DNA): TGCGCCAGCAGCTTGGGACAGTGGGCCGGGGAGCTGTTTTTT. Protein product: CASSLGQWAGELFF.

The gene calls are TRBV9 and TRBJ1-1; the D gene is possibly TRBD1 (6 bases). V lost 1 base and J lost 9, with 19 bases in between. Germline V CDR1 and CDR2: SGDLS, YYNGEE. The CDR3 loop spans 15 amino acids. CDR3 DNA sequence: TGTGCCAGCAGCGTAAACAGGGAGGGGAGGGAGAAAGCTTTCTTT. This translates into CASSVNREGREKAFF. The whole variable domain, remainder taken from reference TRBV9 and TRBJ1-1, is DSGVTQTPKHLITATGQRVTLRCSPRSGDLSVYWYQQSLDQGLQFLIQYYNGEERAKGNILERFSAQQFPDLHSELNLSSLELGDSALYFCASSVNREGREKAFFGQGTRLTVV.

This chain connects TRBV2 to TRBJ2-7; TRBD2 agrees at 7 bases. The CDR3 sequence is 16 residues long. Germline lookup yields CDR1 SNHLY and CDR2 FYNNEI. The ends lost 2 bases at V and 2 bases at J; junction bases unmatched: 9. CDR3 sequence: CASSEPAGIGTYEQYF. The CDR3 DNA reads as TGTGCCAGCAGTGAACCAGCGGGGATTGGGACCTACGAGCAGTACTTC.

The rearrangement uses TRBV28 and TRBJ2-7; 8 nucleotides match TRBD1. V trimming: 1 base; J trimming: 6 bases; junction bases outside the gene matches: 8. The germline V gene has CDR1 MDHEN and CDR2 SYDVKM. There are 15 residues in the CDR3. CDR3 region: CASSLSGQGAAEQYF. The CDR3 DNA reads as TGTGCCAGCAGTTTATCGGGGCAGGGGGCCGCCGAGCAGTACTTC.

The chain joins TRBV18 to TRBJ1-3; D perhaps matches TRBD1 (5 bases). Germline V lookup: CDR1 KGHSH, CDR2 LQKENI. The CDR3 is 13 amino acids. V lost 5 bases and J 4 bases, leaving 9 bases between the germline ends. CDR3 sequence reads: CASSSGRGNTIYF. CDR3 DNA: TGTGCCAGCTCATCGGGACGGGGAAACACCATATATTTT. The entire variable domain, with the rest obtained from reference TRBV18 and TRBJ1-3, is as follows: NAGVMQNPRHLVRRRGQEARLRCSPMKGHSHVYWYRQLPEEGLKFMVYLQKENIIDESGMPKERFSAEFPKEGPSILRIQQVVRGDSAAYFCASSSGRGNTIYFGEGSWLTVV.

This chain joins TRBV6-5 and TRBJ1-5, with TRBD1 as a possible D gene (5 bases). This CDR3 is 13 amino acids long. Germline V gene lookup returns CDR1 MNHEY and CDR2 SVGAGI. Trimming shortened V by 6 bases and J by 4 bases, and 10 bases separated the two germline ends. CDR3 amino acids: CASRPRGNQPQHF. The CDR3 bases are TGTGCCAGCAGGCCTAGGGGTAATCAGCCCCAGCATTTT.